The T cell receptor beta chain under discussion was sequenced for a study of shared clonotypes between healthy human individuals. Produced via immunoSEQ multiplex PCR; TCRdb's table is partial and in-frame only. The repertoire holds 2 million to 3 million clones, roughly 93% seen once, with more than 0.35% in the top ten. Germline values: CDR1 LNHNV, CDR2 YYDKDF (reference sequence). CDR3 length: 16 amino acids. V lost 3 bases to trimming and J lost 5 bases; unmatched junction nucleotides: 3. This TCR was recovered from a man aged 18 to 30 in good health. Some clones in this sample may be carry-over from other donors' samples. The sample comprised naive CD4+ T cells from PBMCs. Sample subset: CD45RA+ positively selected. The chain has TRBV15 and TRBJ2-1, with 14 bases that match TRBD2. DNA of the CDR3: TGTGCCACCAGCAGGGGGACTAGCGGGAGCAACAATGAGCAGTTCTTC. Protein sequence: CATSRGTSGSNNEQFF.